This is a list of T cell receptor beta chains from one sample in a study of blood T cell repertoires in COVID-19. TCRdb's copy holds only in-frame clones and misses some; the assay was immunoSEQ multiplex PCR. The sample yields roughly 520,000 clones, approximately 87% seen once. Specimen: PBMCs or T cells enriched from blood (not recorded which). These receptors came from a woman in her 40s who had recovered from COVID-19. CDR3s include the opening cysteine and the closing phenylalanine or tryptophan. Fields, in order: CDR3 protein, CDR3 DNA, D gene, clone size, V gene, J gene. A D gene is named only where the DNA matches it firmly. Size values are once, few and many counts, or a class for expanded clones, and some rows have none.

CDR3aa: CASSLQGRYGYTF
CDR3nt: TGTGCCAGCAGTCTCCAGGGGAGATATGGCTACACCTTC
d_gene: .
abundance: .
v_gene: TRBV28
j_gene: TRBJ1-2

CDR3aa: CASFLGQTSGNTIYF
CDR3nt: TGTGCCAGTTTCCTGGGACAAACCTCTGGAAACACCATATATTTT
d_gene: .
abundance: .
v_gene: TRBV6-6
j_gene: TRBJ1-3

CDR3aa: CASSRDRLYEQYF
CDR3nt: TGCGCCAGCTCCCGGGACAGGCTCTACGAGCAGTACTTC
d_gene: TRBD1
abundance: .
v_gene: TRBV4-3
j_gene: TRBJ2-7

CDR3aa: CASSGGANTEAFF
CDR3nt: TGTGCCAGCAGTGGGGGAGCTAACACTGAAGCTTTCTTT
d_gene: .
abundance: .
v_gene: TRBV25-1
j_gene: TRBJ1-1

CDR3aa: CASSGSQGTGDEQYF
CDR3nt: TGCGCCAGCAGCGGAAGCCAGGGGACAGGGGACGAGCAGTACTTC
d_gene: TRBD1
abundance: few
v_gene: TRBV4-1
j_gene: TRBJ2-7

CDR3aa: CAISELREGLNEQFF
CDR3nt: TGTGCCATCAGTGAGTTGCGGGAGGGCCTTAATGAGCAGTTCTTC
d_gene: TRBD2
abundance: .
v_gene: TRBV10-3
j_gene: TRBJ2-1

CDR3aa: CASSMSVGQPQHF
CDR3nt: TGTGCCAGTAGTATGTCAGTCGGGCAGCCCCAGCATTTT
d_gene: .
abundance: .
v_gene: TRBV19
j_gene: TRBJ1-5

CDR3aa: CASSLDAGEYQETQYF
CDR3nt: TGCGCCAGCAGCTTGGATGCGGGAGAGTACCAAGAGACCCAGTACTTC
d_gene: TRBD2
abundance: .
v_gene: TRBV5-1
j_gene: TRBJ2-5

CDR3aa: CASSQAGKGAYEQYF
CDR3nt: TGTGCCAGCAGCCAAGCAGGGAAGGGGGCCTACGAGCAGTACTTC
d_gene: .
abundance: .
v_gene: TRBV3-1/TRBV3-2
j_gene: TRBJ2-7

CDR3aa: CASSQDPQAHNEQFF
CDR3nt: TGTGCCAGCAGCCAAGATCCACAGGCCCACAATGAGCAGTTCTTC
d_gene: .
abundance: .
v_gene: TRBV3-1/TRBV3-2
j_gene: TRBJ2-1

CDR3aa: CASSQDPLDSDTSNQPQHF
CDR3nt: TGTGCCAGCAGCCAAGATCCTCTCGACAGCGACACTAGCAATCAGCCCCAGCATTTT
d_gene: .
abundance: .
v_gene: TRBV4-2
j_gene: TRBJ1-5

CDR3aa: CASSQDFADTQYF
CDR3nt: TGTGCCAGCAGCCAAGATTTCGCAGATACGCAGTATTTT
d_gene: .
abundance: .
v_gene: TRBV3-1/TRBV3-2
j_gene: TRBJ2-3

CDR3aa: CAGRGGSSGDQETQYF
CDR3nt: TGTGCCGGGCGGGGCGGGAGTAGTGGGGACCAAGAGACCCAGTACTTC
d_gene: TRBD2
abundance: .
v_gene: TRBV6-9
j_gene: TRBJ2-5

CDR3aa: CASSLASGPYEQYF
CDR3nt: TGTGCCAGCAGCTTAGCAAGCGGACCCTACGAGCAGTACTTC
d_gene: .
abundance: .
v_gene: TRBV7-2
j_gene: TRBJ2-7

CDR3aa: CASSRRVANTGELFF
CDR3nt: TGTGCCAGCAGCCGCAGGGTAGCGAACACCGGGGAGCTGTTTTTT
d_gene: .
abundance: once
v_gene: TRBV7-2
j_gene: TRBJ2-2

CDR3aa: CASSIRTSDNEQFF
CDR3nt: TGTGCCAGTAGTATCCGGACTAGCGACAATGAGCAGTTCTTC
d_gene: TRBD2
abundance: .
v_gene: TRBV19
j_gene: TRBJ2-1

CDR3aa: CASSVKVNRANSPLHF
CDR3nt: TGTGCCAGCAGCGTTAAGGTGAACAGGGCGAATTCACCCCTCCACTTT
d_gene: .
abundance: .
v_gene: TRBV9
j_gene: TRBJ1-6

CDR3aa: CASKVLLSRRLDGTGELFF
CDR3nt: TGTGCCAGCAAGGTTCTATTGTCTAGAAGACTCGACGGCACCGGGGAGCTGTTTTTT
d_gene: .
abundance: .
v_gene: TRBV28
j_gene: TRBJ2-2

CDR3aa: CASSFSQGGQPQHF
CDR3nt: TGTGCCAGCAGCTTCTCTCAGGGCGGACAGCCCCAGCATTTT
d_gene: .
abundance: .
v_gene: TRBV13
j_gene: TRBJ1-5

CDR3aa: CASSQGGLAGVRTDTQYF
CDR3nt: TGTGCCAGCAGCCAAGGTGGACTAGCGGGAGTTAGGACAGATACGCAGTATTTT
d_gene: TRBD2
abundance: .
v_gene: TRBV3-1/TRBV3-2
j_gene: TRBJ2-3

CDR3aa: CASSLRGGQPQHF
CDR3nt: TGTGCCAGCAGCTTGCGCGGTGGCCAGCCCCAGCATTTT
d_gene: .
abundance: .
v_gene: TRBV27
j_gene: TRBJ1-5

CDR3aa: CSEDRVGGYTF
CDR3nt: TGCAGCGAGGACAGGGTTGGAGGCTACACCTTC
d_gene: TRBD1
abundance: .
v_gene: TRBV29-1
j_gene: TRBJ1-2

CDR3aa: CASSSQTGNPYEQYF
CDR3nt: TGTGCCAGCAGCTCCCAGACAGGGAACCCCTACGAGCAGTACTTC
d_gene: TRBD1
abundance: once
v_gene: TRBV13
j_gene: TRBJ2-7

CDR3aa: CANSPTSVSYEQYF
CDR3nt: TGTGCCAACAGCCCCACTTCGGTCTCCTACGAGCAGTACTTC
d_gene: .
abundance: .
v_gene: TRBV16
j_gene: TRBJ2-7

CDR3aa: CASSSAGEVETQYF
CDR3nt: TGTGCCAGCAGCTCTGCCGGGGAGGTCGAGACCCAGTACTTC
d_gene: .
abundance: .
v_gene: TRBV5-4
j_gene: TRBJ2-5

CDR3aa: CASSPLVGQYF
CDR3nt: TGTGCCAGCTCACCCCTAGTAGGGCAGTACTTC
d_gene: .
abundance: .
v_gene: TRBV18
j_gene: TRBJ2-7

CDR3aa: CASSAGTSLSSYEQYF
CDR3nt: TGTGCCAGCAGCGCCGGGACATCACTGAGCTCCTACGAGCAGTACTTC
d_gene: .
abundance: once
v_gene: TRBV13
j_gene: TRBJ2-7